This T cell receptor (beta chain) was sequenced during a study of cytotoxic CD8 clonotypes in ibrutinib-treated CLL. The wider study: The study recorded mean values of approximately 260,000 productive templates and 94,082 productive rearrangements per sample. Findings of the study overall: At the start, clonality exceeded age-matched healthy donors and followed circulating CD8+ T-cell counts.

The germline V gene encodes CDR1 SEHNR and CDR2 FQNEAQ (reference sequence). Between the trimmed V and J ends, which lost 4 bases and 4 bases, there was a span of 17 bases. This CDR3 has 15 amino acids. TCRdb's table, derived via immunoSEQ multiplex PCR, lists solely in-frame clones and lacks some. The sample records under 40,000 clones, about 47% being singletons. In regard to this clone: Its antigen is as yet unknown.

Source: PBMCs, taken before ibrutinib treatment. The gene calls are TRBV7-9 and TRBJ2-7, with D perhaps being TRBD1 or TRBD2 (6 bases each). The TCR originated in a human donor with chronic lymphocytic leukemia. CDR3 DNA sequence: TGTGCCAGCAGCTCGGGGGCGGGACGGACTTACGAGCAGTACTTC. Its protein is CASSSGAGRTYEQYF.